This T cell receptor (beta chain) derives from a study of early stage breast cancer tumors. Findings and caveats of the study: Tumors had 2.5 to 3-fold higher T cell density and higher clonality than adjacent normal breast tissue.

Here immunoSEQ multiplex PCR was the method, and the copy in TCRdb shows in-frame clones only, minus some. In the table there are tens of thousands of clones, around four fifths of which are singletons. With respect to this clone: Its target is not known.

Deletions cut 5 bases from V and 12 bases from J, with 13 bases between. Germline CDR1 SEHNR, CDR2 FQNEAQ (reference sequence). The CDR3 has 12 amino acids. The chain combines TRBV7-9 with TRBJ1-4; weak D call: TRBD1 (6 bases). The material sequenced was blood. The receptor was isolated from a person aged 55 to 75 with breast cancer. CDR3 nucleotides: TGTGCCAGCAGCACAGGGAAGGTTGAACTGTTTTTT. The encoded protein is CASSTGKVELFF.